This TCR beta chain derives from a study of blood T cell repertoires in COVID-19. This CDR3 has 14 residues. The V end was cut by 2 bases, the J end by 5 bases, with 11 bases between. CDR1 and CDR2 from the germline V gene are LNHDA and SQIVND (reference sequence). Clones were read by immunoSEQ multiplex PCR, and TCRdb kept only the in-frame ones, dropping some. This table holds about 100,000 clones, about 89% found once. The rearrangement uses TRBV19 and TRBJ2-3, with D maybe TRBD2 (6 bases). The sample consisted of peripheral blood. The TCR sequence derives from a man aged 50 to 60 with acute or convalescent COVID-19. CDR3 region: CASSITGVEDTQYF. In DNA form, the CDR3 reads TGTGCCAGTAGTATAACGGGGGTGGAAGATACGCAGTATTTT.